Included here is one T cell receptor beta chain sequence, with context. As handled by the study authors: Amplification with reference gene primers provided the estimates of nucleated cell counts. The assay was immunoSEQ multiplex PCR, and TCRdb's table has in-frame clones only and misses some. Clone size and the V and J calls come from that table; the DNA yielded D and trimming. The sample lists approximately 190,000 clones, around 84% occurring once. The sample comes from a study of blood T cell repertoires in COVID-19. Whole-study context: Acute-phase and convalescent COVID-19 samples originated in the United States, Italy and Spain. In each case, the material was cDNA or gDNA derived from T cells, B-cell-depleted T cells, or PBMCs.

This clonotype was sampled from a human donor in a cohort sampled during active COVID-19. Sequenced sample: peripheral blood.

The CDR3 DNA follows: TGTGCCCCGGTGGAAAGGAGGACCCAGTACTTC. Its protein is CAPVERRTQYF. This chain links TRBV19 with TRBJ2-5; D unclear. The ends were cut back, 11 bases at V and 7 bases at J, with 14 bases in the middle. Germline CDR1 LNHDA, CDR2 SQIVND (reference sequence). The CDR3 is made up of 11 amino acids.